Below, 10 T cell receptor beta chains from the same sample are listed, as sequenced in a study of T cell repertoires in cytomegalovirus infection. TCRdb passed the reads through MiXCR, listing each CDR3 protein once. The sample includes around 800,000 distinct CDR3 sequences, 32% of them seen just once. Their antigens remain unidentified. Sequencing was performed on cultured CD8+ T cells from PBMCs, taken from culture after CMV antigen stimulation. These receptors were taken from a human donor in good health (CMV status not recorded). Some clones in this sample may be carry-over from other donors' samples.

This clonotype has a handful of counts. The chain uses TRBV12-3 or TRBV12-4 and TRBJ1-3; D unclear. The ends were cut back, 2 bases at V and 4 bases at J, with 9 bases in the middle. The CDR3 is 14 residues long. CDR3 loop: CASSLSAIGNTIYF. The CDR3 DNA reads TGTGCCAGCAGTTTATCCGCGATCGGAAACACCATATATTTT.

A few counts support this clonotype. This chain connects TRBV27 to TRBJ2-1; no clear D. Germline CDR1 reads MNHEY; CDR2 reads SMNVEV (reference sequence). CDR3 length equals 16 residues. V lost 3 bases and J 3 bases, leaving 15 bases between the germline ends. The CDR3 DNA follows: TGTGCCAGCAGTTTTATCCCCCTCTTATACTACAATGAGCAGTTCTTC. Translated, it gives CASSFIPLLYYNEQFF.

The rearrangement uses TRBV12-3 or TRBV12-4 and TRBJ2-3; 14 bases align to TRBD2. The CDR3 sequence is 19 residues long. J gave up 6 bases and V 6 bases, and 17 bases lay outside the gene matches. CDR3 in DNA: TGTGCCAGCAGCCCAGGGGGGGTGACTAGCGGGGGGGACTTGGATACGCAGTATTTT. This gives the protein CASSPGGVTSGGDLDTQYF.

To note about this clonotype: This may stem from a read error, because a much larger clone lies one nucleotide away. The chain couples TRBV7-2 to TRBJ2-1, with a tentative D call TRBD1 (5 bases). From germline, CDR1 is SGHTA and CDR2 FQGNSA. CDR3 length equals 14 residues. This chain's CDR3 is CASSLGLGYSEQFF. CDR3 DNA: TGTGCCAGCAGCTTGGGGCTGGGTTACAGTGAGCAGTTCTTC.

The rearrangement uses TRBV27 and TRBJ1-6, with unresolved D. V was clipped by 5 bases and J by 4 bases, with 12 bases between them. The CDR3 contains 15 residues. CDR1 is MNHEY, CDR2 SMNVEV, per germline (reference sequence). The CDR3 DNA follows: TGTGCCAGCAGTGCCCGGACGGGGTATAATTCACCCCTCCACTTT. It is translated as CASSARTGYNSPLHF.

This clonotype appeared a single time. V and J are TRBV6-2 or TRBV6-3 and TRBJ2-7, with D possibly being TRBD1 (6 bases). Trimming stripped 5 bases from V and 2 bases from J, with 16 bases between. In germline, CDR1 is MNHEY, CDR2 SVGEGT. The CDR3 is made up of 15 amino acids. CDR3 sequence reads: CASSLSGDITYEQYV. The DNA of the CDR3 is TGTGCCAGCAGTCTCTCCGGGGACATTACCTACGAGCAGTACGTC.

This clonotype was found a few times. The genes are TRBV12-3 or TRBV12-4 and TRBJ1-5, with D tentatively TRBD1 (6 bases). The CDR3 length is 15 residues. The germline V and J ends were trimmed by 5 bases and 4 bases, with 15 bases remaining between them. The CDR3, as DNA: TGTGCCAGCAGTATCACCGGGACACCGAATCAGCCCCAGCATTTT. It codes for CASSITGTPNQPQHF.

There are a few counts of this clonotype. This sequence joins TRBV4-1 and TRBJ2-3, with a tentative D call TRBD1 (8 bases). Germline V gives CDR1 MGHRA, CDR2 YSYEKL. This CDR3 region has 18 residues. V lost 5 bases and J lost 2, with 23 bases in between. The CDR3: CASSLRQGLAGVTDTQYF. CDR3 in DNA: TGCGCCAGCAGCTTAAGACAGGGGCTTGCGGGGGTCACAGATACGCAGTATTTT.

The chain couples TRBV2 to TRBJ1-1; D is unclear. The CDR3 spans 14 residues. Germline CDR1 is SNHLY and CDR2 is FYNNEI. Trimming shortened V by 8 bases and J by 1 base, and 14 bases separated the two germline ends. CDR3 nucleotides: TGTGCCAGCCCTATACCCGCCGGGAACACTGAAGCTTTCTTT. Protein product: CASPIPAGNTEAFF.

This clonotype has a handful of counts. This chain links TRBV19 with TRBJ2-4, with TRBD1 matching over 7 bases. V lost 6 bases and J lost 7; bases outside the gene matches: 12. Germline V gene lookup returns CDR1 LNHDA and CDR2 SQIVND (reference sequence). The length of the CDR3 is 15 residues. CDR3 DNA sequence: TGTGCCAGTAGCGATACCGGGACAGCCCGGAACATTCAGTACTTC. It encodes CASSDTGTARNIQYF.